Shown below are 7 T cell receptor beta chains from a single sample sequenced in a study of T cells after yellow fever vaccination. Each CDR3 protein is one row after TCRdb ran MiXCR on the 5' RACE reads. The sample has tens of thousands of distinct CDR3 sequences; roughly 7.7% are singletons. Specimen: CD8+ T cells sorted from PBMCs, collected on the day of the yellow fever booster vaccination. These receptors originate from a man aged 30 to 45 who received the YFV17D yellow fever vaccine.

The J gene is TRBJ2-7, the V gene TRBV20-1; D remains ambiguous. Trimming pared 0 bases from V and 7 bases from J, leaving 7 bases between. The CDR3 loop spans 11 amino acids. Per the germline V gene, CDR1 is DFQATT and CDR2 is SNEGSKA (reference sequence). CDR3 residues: CSARDYREQYF. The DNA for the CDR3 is TGCAGTGCTAGAGATTACCGAGAGCAGTACTTC.

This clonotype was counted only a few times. This chain's CDR3 is CAWSLTRAGELFF. CDR3 in DNA: TGTGCCTGGAGTCTCACTCGGGCCGGGGAGCTGTTTTTT. The chain couples TRBV30 to TRBJ2-2; D remains ambiguous. Germline V gene data show CDR1 as GTSNPN and CDR2 as SVGIG (reference sequence). V lost 2 bases and J lost 6, with 10 bases in between. The CDR3 extends over 13 amino acids.

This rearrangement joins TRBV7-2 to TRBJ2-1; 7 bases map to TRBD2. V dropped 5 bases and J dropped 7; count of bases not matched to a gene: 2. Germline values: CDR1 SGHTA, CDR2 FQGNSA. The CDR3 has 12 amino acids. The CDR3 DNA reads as TGTGCCAGCAGCAGTAGCGGGAATGAGCAGTTCTTC. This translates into CASSSSGNEQFF.

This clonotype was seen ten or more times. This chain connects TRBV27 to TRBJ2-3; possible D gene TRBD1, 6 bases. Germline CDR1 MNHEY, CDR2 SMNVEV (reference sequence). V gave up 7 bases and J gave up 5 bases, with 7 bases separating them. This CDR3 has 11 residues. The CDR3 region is CASTGEDTQYF. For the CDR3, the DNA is TGTGCCAGCACAGGGGAAGATACGCAGTATTTT.

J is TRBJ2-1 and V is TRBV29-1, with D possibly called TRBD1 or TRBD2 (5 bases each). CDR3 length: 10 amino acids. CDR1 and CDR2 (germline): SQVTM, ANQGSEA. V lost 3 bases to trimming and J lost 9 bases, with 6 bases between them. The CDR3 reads CSVERGEQFF. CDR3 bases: TGCAGCGTTGAGAGGGGTGAGCAGTTCTTC.

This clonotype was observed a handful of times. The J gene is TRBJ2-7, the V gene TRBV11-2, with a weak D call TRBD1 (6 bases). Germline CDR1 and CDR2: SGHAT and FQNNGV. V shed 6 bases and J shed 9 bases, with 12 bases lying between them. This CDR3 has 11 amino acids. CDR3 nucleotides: TGTGCCAGCAGTCCAACAGGGATGCAGTACTTC. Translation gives CASSPTGMQYF.

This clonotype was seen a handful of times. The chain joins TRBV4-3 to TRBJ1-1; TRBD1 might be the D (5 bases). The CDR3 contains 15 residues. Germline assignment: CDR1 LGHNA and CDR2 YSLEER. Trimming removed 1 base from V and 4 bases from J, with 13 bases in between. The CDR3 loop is CASSQVSGGRTEAFF. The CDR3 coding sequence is TGCGCCAGCAGCCAAGTTTCGGGGGGTCGCACTGAAGCTTTCTTT.